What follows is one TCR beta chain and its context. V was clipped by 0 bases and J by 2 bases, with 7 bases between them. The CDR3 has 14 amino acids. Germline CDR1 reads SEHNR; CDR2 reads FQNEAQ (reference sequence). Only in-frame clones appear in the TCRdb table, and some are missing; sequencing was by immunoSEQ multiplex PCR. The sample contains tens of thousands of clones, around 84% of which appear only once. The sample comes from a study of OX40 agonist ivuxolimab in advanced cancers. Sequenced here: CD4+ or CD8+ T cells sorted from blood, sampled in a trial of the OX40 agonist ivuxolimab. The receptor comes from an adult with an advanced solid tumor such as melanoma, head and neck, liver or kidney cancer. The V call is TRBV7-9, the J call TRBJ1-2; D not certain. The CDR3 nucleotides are TGTGCCAGCAGCTTAGCGGGTAGGAACTATGGCTACACCTTC. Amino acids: CASSLAGRNYGYTF.